This T cell receptor beta chain was profiled in a study of shared clonotypes between healthy human individuals (TCRdb year 2020). At the level of the whole study: The cohort included a few men and a couple of women between 18 and 49 years of age. For each donor, three plates each were used for CD4 naive and CD4 memory, two plates were used for CD8 naive, and one plate was used for CD8 memory. The study deeply sequenced blood TCR repertoires of five healthy adults to estimate repertoire size and the extent of clonotype sharing between individuals. Different laboratories and diverse techniques were used to prepare libraries and sequence TCR repertoires, to increase sequencing depth and limit assay-specific biases. Leukapheresis yielded between about 0.8 and 8.9 billion PBMCs per donor.

Taken from cysteine to phenylalanine, the CDR3 has 18 residues. Only CDR3 DNA is held: 54 bases, read in frame from base 1. Using the deep immunoSEQ assay, TCR CDR3 regions were amplified from genomic DNA by multiplex PCR. Extracted genomic DNA from each cell subset was spread evenly across all wells of several immunoSEQ 96-well plates, with each plate serving as a replicate. For sorted subsets, 200 to 250 ng genomic DNA, equal to some 28,000 T cell genomes, was loaded into each replicate PCR. Purified libraries were quantified with a Qubit 3.0 fluorometer, sized on a Bioanalyzer 2100, and re-quantified with the KAPA Library Quantification kit. Every immunoSEQ 96-well plate was sequenced on a separate single-read 150-cycle Illumina NextSeq 550 flow cell. Per the authors' processing: Because the immunoSEQ output included only junctional sequences and no quality scores, the filtering could not be the same as the filtering used for full-length reads. Sequences were annotated with PyIR, a Python wrapper for IgBLAST v1.9, and V/J genes and CDR3 were assigned using IMGT germline references. Reads with weak V/J assignments (E-value above 1e-6), missing CDR3, stop codons, out-of-frame junctions, or ambiguous translated residues were removed. V3J clonotypes were defined as sequences sharing an identical inferred V gene, J gene, and CDR3 amino acid sequence. Percentage overlap between repertoires was computed as shared unique clonotypes divided by the size of the smaller repertoire. Repertoire richness was assessed with RTK rarefaction, the Chao1 estimator, and Recon v2.1 estimates of unobserved clonotypes. Generation probabilities for all TCRbeta clonotypes obtained by the gDNA method from a handful of donors were computed using OLGA. TCRdb took over this immuneACCESS table, retaining in-frame rearrangements with V and J assigned. Such tables are incomplete; in checked studies, under half of the missing clones stem from an unresolved V gene, and the remainder is unexplained. The DNA gave D and trimming, while V, J and clone size come from that table. A total of around 2,000,000 clones appear in this sample, just over 90% of them only once. Approximately 1.7% of the sample rests with the top ten.

Of note for this clone: The clone's antigen remains unknown. Base qualities are missing; no much larger clone stands one base away.

CD8 naive samples were obtained by positive selection for CCR7 among CD45RO-negative cells, yielding a CD45RA+CCR7+ population from which TemRA cells were excluded. The donors were healthy, HIV-negative adults who had no recently reported acute infections or vaccinations. Every donor was a Caucasian adult residing in Nashville, Tennessee, USA. After blood collection by leukapheresis, PBMCs were isolated using Ficoll-Histopaque density gradient centrifugation and then cryopreserved in the vapor phase of liquid nitrogen. Analytical flow cytometry was used to check the purity and quantity of each magnetically sorted T cell population. Genomic DNA was isolated from every sorted fraction and measured by UV absorbance on a Nanodrop 2000c. Summary of the overall study and its limitations: Clonotypes shared by all four sorted-subset donors showed higher generation probabilities than non-shared clonotypes. Pairwise subsampling indicated that sequencing depth was expected to affect the degree of clonotype sharing among donors. Because the study included only a small number of donors, the genetic and exposure-history diversity represented was limited. Even with the large sequencing depth, rarefaction of the sorted-subset datasets indicated that sequencing was incomplete. Naive subsets generally had larger estimated clonotype richness than memory subsets did. Only blood was sampled, and tissue TCR repertoires likely differ from those in blood. When four donors were compared, the shared fraction of clonotypes was around 5% for naive CD4, about 4% for naive CD8, 2% to 2.5% for memory CD4, and 0.4% for memory CD8.

This chain is built from TRBV21-1 and TRBJ2-5; the table calls TRBD2, which could not be checked here. TRBV21-1 is an annotated pseudogene. This TCR derives from a man between 18 and 29 years old in good health. Some clones in this sample may be carry-over from other donors' samples. The sequencing sample was made of naive CD8+ T cells from PBMCs. According to the study, the label for this sample's cell subset or site signals: CD45RA+CCR7+. Here is the DNA: TGTGCCAGCAGCAGTCTTAGTGGGGCTAGCGGGAGGCAGGAGACCCAGTACTTC. The translation is CASSSLSGASGRQETQYF.